This T cell receptor (beta chain) is from a study of blood T cell repertoires in COVID-19. Study background: Spain, Italy and the United States supplied samples that represented acute and convalescent COVID-19.

How the authors handled the data: The assay estimated nucleated cells by amplifying reference gene primers. Data came from immunoSEQ multiplex PCR; TCRdb stores just in-frame clones and leaves some out. That table gives V, J and clone size, and the DNA gave D and trimming. The sample records 180,000 or so clones, roughly 76% being singletons. This CDR3 has 13 residues. Germline V gene sequence: CDR1 MNHEY, CDR2 SVGAGI. With 5 bases removed from V and 2 bases from J, the gap between germline ends came to 8 bases. Sequenced material: peripheral blood. The clonotype comes from a woman in her 50s with active or convalescent COVID-19. This sequence joins TRBV6-5 and TRBJ2-3; D is ambiguous. The CDR3 region is CASSPADTDTQYF. In DNA, the CDR3 is TGTGCCAGCAGTCCGGCGGACACAGATACGCAGTATTTT.